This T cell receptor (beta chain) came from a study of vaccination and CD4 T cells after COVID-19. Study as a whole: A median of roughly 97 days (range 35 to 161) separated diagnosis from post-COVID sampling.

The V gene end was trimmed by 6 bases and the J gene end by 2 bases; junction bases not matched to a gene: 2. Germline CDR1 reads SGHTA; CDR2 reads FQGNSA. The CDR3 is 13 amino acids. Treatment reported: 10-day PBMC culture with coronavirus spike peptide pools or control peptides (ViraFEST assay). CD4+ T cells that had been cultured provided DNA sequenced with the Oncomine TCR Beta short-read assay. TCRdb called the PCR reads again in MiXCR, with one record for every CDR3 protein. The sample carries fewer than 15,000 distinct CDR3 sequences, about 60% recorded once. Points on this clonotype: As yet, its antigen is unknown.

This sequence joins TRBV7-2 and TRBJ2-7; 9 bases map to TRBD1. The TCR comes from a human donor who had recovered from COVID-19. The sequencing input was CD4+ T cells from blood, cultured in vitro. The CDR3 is CASSRDRAYEQYF. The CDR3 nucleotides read TGTGCCAGCAGTCGGGACAGGGCCTACGAGCAGTACTTC.